Shown below are 7 T cell receptor beta chains from a single sample sequenced in a study of long-term antiretroviral therapy in people with HIV. Running of the v3.0 immunoSEQ assay took place at survey level. Using immunoSEQ multiplex PCR, the repertoire was profiled, and TCRdb retains in-frame clones only, with some absent. This sample has over 30,000 clones, with approximately 87% found just once. This specimen was unsorted PBMCs, taken 1.2 years after starting antiretroviral therapy. These TCRs come from a woman aged 45-60 years with HIV.

The chain uses TRBV4-3 and TRBJ1-1; D is unclear. This CDR3 spans 14 amino acids. V dropped 1 base and J dropped 6 bases, with 12 bases sitting between them. Germline lookup yields CDR1 LGHNA and CDR2 YSLEER. The CDR3 loop is CASSQGYWEAEAFF. The CDR3 bases are TGCGCCAGCAGCCAAGGGTATTGGGAGGCTGAAGCTTTCTTT.

The V and J genes are TRBV7-2 and TRBJ1-3; TRBD1 agrees at 7 bases. The CDR3 runs 15 residues. Germline CDR1 and CDR2: SGHTA and FQGNSA. V dropped 6 bases and J dropped 0; count of bases not matched to a gene: 5. The CDR3 DNA reads as TGTGCCAGCAGACGACAGGGCGCCTCTGGAAACACCATATATTTT. Amino acid sequence: CASRRQGASGNTIYF.

The V call is TRBV7-9, the J call TRBJ2-1; 8 nucleotides line up with TRBD2. The CDR3 consists of 18 residues. Germline loops: CDR1 SEHNR, CDR2 FQNEAQ (reference sequence). Trimming at V came to 0 bases and at J to 6 bases, leaving 13 bases not matched to a gene. CDR3 DNA: TGTGCCAGCAGCTTAGCGGTCACGGAGCGGGGGCATATCAATGAGCAGTTCTTC. It codes for CASSLAVTERGHINEQFF.

A few counts support this clone. This chain uses TRBV6-1 with TRBJ1-2, with 12 bases that match TRBD1. The V segment lost 6 bases and the J segment 5 bases; nucleotides outside the gene matches: 7. This CDR3 has 15 residues. Germline V gives CDR1 MNHNS, CDR2 SASEGT. The chain's CDR3 is CASRGTGGVRYGYTF. CDR3 nucleotides: TGTGCCAGCAGGGGGACAGGGGGCGTTAGGTATGGCTACACCTTC.

The chain combines TRBV19 with TRBJ2-3; the match to TRBD1 covers 9 bases. V shed 4 bases and J 1 base; nucleotides not matched to a gene: 3. CDR1 is LNHDA, CDR2 SQIVND, per germline (reference sequence). This CDR3 contains 15 residues. The DNA for the CDR3 is TGTGCCAGTAGTACGAGGACAGGGGGCACAGATACGCAGTATTTT. This codes for CASSTRTGGTDTQYF.

The chain employs TRBV6-1 and TRBJ2-1, with D perhaps matching TRBD1 or TRBD2 (6 bases each). The CDR3 spans 14 residues. Trimming removed 6 bases at V and 4 bases at J, with 13 bases between. In germline, CDR1 is MNHNS, CDR2 SASEGT. The CDR3: CASSDVGGYNEQFF. CDR3 sequence (DNA): TGTGCCAGCAGCGACGTAGGGGGGTACAATGAGCAGTTCTTC.

This chain uses TRBV25-1 with TRBJ2-5; D ambiguous. Trimming took 4 bases from V and 5 from J, leaving 2 bases between them. In germline, CDR1 is MGHDK, CDR2 SYGVNS. CDR3 size: 10 residues. The CDR3 spells CASSGETQYF. The CDR3 DNA sequence: TGTGCCAGCAGTGGGGAGACCCAGTACTTC.